These 24 T cell receptor beta chains were sequenced from one sample in a study of beta chain features in type 1 diabetes. Since all of the isolated RNA was reverse transcribed, expressed TCRB transcripts were what got sequenced. Method: immunoSEQ multiplex PCR; TCRdb's copy keeps in-frame clones and lacks some. The top ten hold 0.015% to 0.02% of the sample, which has around 330,000 clones, approximately 10% seen once. The sequenced sample was naive CD4+ T cells from blood. Receptor source: a woman aged 25 to 45 in good health.

This chain uses TRBV28 with TRBJ2-7; 10 bases line up with TRBD1. The germline V gene has CDR1 MDHEN and CDR2 SYDVKM. The CDR3 totals 14 residues. V was clipped by 6 bases and J by 6 bases; unmatched bases: 8. CDR3 bases: TGTGCCAGCAGGCCACCGGGACAGGGGTTCGAGCAGTACTTC. Translated: CASRPPGQGFEQYF.

The chain employs TRBV10-3 and TRBJ2-7; 7 bases fit TRBD1. Germline CDR1 is ENHRY and CDR2 is SYGVKD. Losses at the gene ends were 10 bases for V and 4 bases for J; bases not matched to a gene: 13. The CDR3 length is 14 residues. In DNA, the CDR3 is TGTGCCACCGGACAAACAGGGGAAAGTTACGAGCAGTACTTC. This translates into CATGQTGESYEQYF.

This chain joins TRBV14 and TRBJ2-3, with 8 bases that match TRBD1. V shed 6 bases, J shed 6 bases, and the junction held 14 bases outside the gene matches. CDR3 length: 16 residues. Germline assignment: CDR1 SGHDN and CDR2 FVKESK. The CDR3 DNA follows: TGTGCCAGCAGTTATGCGAATCAGGGGGCGCAGGATACGCAGTATTTT. This codes for CASSYANQGAQDTQYF.

This clone was detected a few times. This chain's CDR3 is CASSVGTSGRGTDTQYF. The CDR3 coding sequence is TGTGCCAGCAGCGTGGGGACTAGCGGGAGAGGAACAGATACGCAGTATTTT. The V call is TRBV9, the J call TRBJ2-3; 14 bases are shared with TRBD2. The CDR3 extends over 17 amino acids. Looked up from germline, CDR1 is SGDLS and CDR2 is YYNGEE. V lost 2 bases, J lost 3 bases, and 5 bases stayed unmatched.

A few counts support this clone. This chain joins TRBV30 and TRBJ1-4; D is perhaps TRBD1 (6 bases). The CDR3 totals 14 residues. Deletions cut 2 bases from V and 8 bases from J, with 15 bases between. From germline, CDR1 is GTSNPN and CDR2 SVGIG (reference sequence). CDR3 protein: CAWSQGFSGEKLFF. The CDR3 DNA reads as TGTGCCTGGAGTCAGGGGTTTTCGGGGGAAAAACTGTTTTTT.

In its sample, this clone was seen a few times. The chain links TRBV5-1 to TRBJ2-7, with a tentative D call TRBD2 (7 bases). The CDR3 consists of 15 residues. Trimming cost V 4 bases and J 2 bases, with 16 bases left between them. From germline, CDR1 is SGHRS and CDR2 YFSETQ. CDR3 DNA sequence: TGCGCCAGCAGCAGGGGAAGGGGGGGTACCTACGAGCAGTACTTC. This codes for CASSRGRGGTYEQYF.

This clone has more than one count but fewer than ten. This rearrangement joins TRBV6-4 to TRBJ2-3, with 9 bases lining up with TRBD2. The CDR3 contains 15 residues. Germline loops: CDR1 MRHNA, CDR2 SNTAGT. V lost 5 bases to trimming and J lost 0 bases; unmatched junction nucleotides: 3. The CDR3 DNA follows: TGTGCCAGCAGTTCTAGCGGGACTAGCACAGATACGCAGTATTTT. Its protein is CASSSSGTSTDTQYF.

CDR3 bases: TGTGCCACCAGCAGAGATTCCCGTAGCTTAGGAGGCTTCTACAATGAGCAGTTCTTC. Residues: CATSRDSRSLGGFYNEQFF. This rearrangement joins TRBV15 to TRBJ2-1; D perhaps matches TRBD2 (5 bases). V was trimmed by 0 bases and J by 3 bases, leaving 21 bases between them. Germline lookup yields CDR1 LNHNV and CDR2 YYDKDF (reference sequence). CDR3 length equals 19 residues. Full variable domain (rest looked up from reference TRBV15 and TRBJ2-1): DAMVIQNPRYQVTQFGKPVTLSCSQTLNHNVMYWYQQKSSQAPKLLFHYYDKDFNNEADTPDNFQSRRPNTSFCFLDIRSPGLGDTAMYLCATSRDSRSLGGFYNEQFFGPGTRLTVL.

There are a few counts of this clone. The gene calls are TRBV20-1 and TRBJ1-1; D is ambiguous. V was shortened by 5 bases and J by 10 bases, with 14 bases between the two germline ends. The CDR3 spans 11 residues. CDR1 DFQATT and CDR2 SNEGSKA come from the germline V gene (reference sequence). CDR3 residues: CSAEDSHGAFF. Written as DNA, the CDR3 is TGCAGTGCTGAGGACTCGCATGGAGCTTTCTTT.

This clone was observed a few times. The V call is TRBV6-1, the J call TRBJ2-7; the D is unclear. Germline assignment: CDR1 MNHNS and CDR2 SASEGT. The CDR3 loop spans 12 amino acids. Trimming pared 3 bases from V and 10 bases from J, leaving 13 bases between. This CDR3 reads CASSDPSFGQYF. The DNA of the CDR3 is TGTGCCAGCAGTGACCCTAGTTTCGGTCAGTACTTC.

The chain has TRBV19 and TRBJ1-5, with D perhaps TRBD1 (5 bases). In germline, CDR1 is LNHDA, CDR2 SQIVND (reference sequence). The CDR3 consists of 14 residues. V lost 5 bases and J lost 7, with 15 bases in between. The CDR3 DNA is TGTGCCAGTAGTCCTTCAGGGTATGGCCAGCCCCAGCATTTT. Residues: CASSPSGYGQPQHF.

The chain is built from TRBV7-3 and TRBJ2-3, with a weak D call TRBD2 (6 bases). This CDR3 has 14 residues. The V gene lost 3 bases and the J gene lost 4 bases, with 11 bases spanning the gap. The germline gives CDR1 SGHTA, CDR2 FQGTGA. The CDR3 region is CASSFGGAADTQYF. For the CDR3, the DNA is TGTGCCAGCAGCTTCGGCGGGGCGGCAGATACGCAGTATTTT.

The CDR3 loop reads CASSFSSDSSYNEQFF. The CDR3 DNA is TGTGCCAGCAGTTTCTCTAGCGACAGCTCCTACAATGAGCAGTTCTTC. The gene calls are TRBV28 and TRBJ2-1, with D perhaps matching TRBD2 (6 bases). The CDR3 is 16 residues long. The V end lost 3 bases, the J end lost 0 bases, and 12 bases lay between the germline ends. Germline V gives CDR1 MDHEN, CDR2 SYDVKM.

This clone was counted between two and nine times. CDR3 sequence: CASSSATAYNEQFF. The CDR3 nucleotides are TGTGCCAGCAGCAGCGCCACGGCCTACAATGAGCAGTTCTTC. The chain combines TRBV7-6 with TRBJ2-1, with D hard to call. The CDR3 loop spans 14 amino acids. CDR1 is SGHVS and CDR2 is FNYEAQ in the germline V gene. V was shortened by 5 bases and J by 2 bases, with 10 bases between the two germline ends.

The chain links TRBV29-1 to TRBJ2-7, with 8 bases that match TRBD1. Germline CDR1 and CDR2: SQVTM and ANQGSEA. The V segment lost 6 bases and the J segment 3 bases; nucleotides outside the gene matches: 4. The CDR3 extends over 12 amino acids. CDR3 nucleotide sequence: TGCAGCGTCCGGACAGGGAACTACGAGCAGTACTTC. It is translated as CSVRTGNYEQYF.

The V gene is TRBV7-9, the J gene TRBJ2-1; 7 bases align to TRBD1. The germline V gene has CDR1 SEHNR and CDR2 FQNEAQ (reference sequence). The CDR3 spans 17 residues. The V segment lost 1 base and the J segment 0 bases; nucleotides outside the gene matches: 6. The CDR3 DNA reads as TGTGCCAGCAGCTTAGACCTGGACAGGAGCTCCTACAATGAGCAGTTCTTC. Encoded protein: CASSLDLDRSSYNEQFF.

The chain recombines TRBV19 with TRBJ2-7, with TRBD2 matching 12 bases. After removal of 5 bases from V and 6 bases from J, the junction contained 8 bases not matched to a gene. The germline V gene has CDR1 LNHDA and CDR2 SQIVND (reference sequence). The CDR3 sequence is 15 residues long. The CDR3 sequence: CASSLPTSGSGEQYF. The CDR3 region has the DNA TGTGCCAGTAGTCTGCCGACTAGCGGGAGTGGCGAGCAGTACTTC.

Regarding this clone: This CDR3 is also generated by other DNA sequences in the sample. The chain links TRBV25-1 to TRBJ2-3; no definite D call. The CDR3 contains 12 residues. V was trimmed by 5 bases and J by 1 base, leaving 4 bases between them. The V gene's germline CDR1 is MGHDK and CDR2 SYGVNS. The DNA for the CDR3 is TGTGCCAGCAGTCCTGGCACAGATACGCAGTATTTT. Protein product: CASSPGTDTQYF.

The chain combines TRBV30 with TRBJ2-7; the D gene is possibly TRBD1 (6 bases). The V gene's germline CDR1 is GTSNPN and CDR2 SVGIG (reference sequence). This CDR3 is built from 14 residues. V dropped 2 bases and J dropped 3 bases, with 14 bases sitting between them. Written as DNA, the CDR3 is TGTGCCTGGAGTACGACAGGAGCCAACTACGAGCAGTACTTC. Translating it yields CAWSTTGANYEQYF.

This clone was seen a handful of times. The chain joins TRBV5-1 to TRBJ2-1; 14 bases agree with TRBD2. There are 16 residues in the CDR3. Per the germline V gene, CDR1 is SGHRS and CDR2 is YFSETQ. V trimming: 0 bases; J trimming: 7 bases; junction bases outside the gene matches: 3. CDR3 nucleotide sequence: TGCGCCAGCAGCTTGGTTAGGACTAGCGGGGGGAATGAGCAGTTCTTC. Its protein product is CASSLVRTSGGNEQFF.

The chain carries TRBV7-2 and TRBJ2-5, with 9 bases fitting TRBD2. The end of the DNA fits TRBJ2-7 better, so the J call may be wrong. Germline CDR1 SGHTA, CDR2 FQGNSA. The CDR3 consists of 15 residues. The DNA of the CDR3 is TGTGCCAGCAGCTTGGCCCCTAGCGGGGCGTACGAGCAGTACTTC. Protein product: CASSLAPSGAYEQYF.

The chain carries TRBV11-1 and TRBJ2-7; D is possibly TRBD1 (6 bases). CDR3 length: 15 amino acids. CDR1 and CDR2 (germline): SGHAT, FQDESV (reference sequence). The V end was cut by 5 bases, the J end by 2 bases, with 16 bases between. The CDR3 loop reads CASSRDGAGAYEQYF. The CDR3 bases are TGTGCCAGCAGCCGAGATGGGGCAGGGGCCTACGAGCAGTACTTC.

The table lists this clone with a few counts. The chain couples TRBV11-2 to TRBJ2-6; no definite D call. V dropped 7 bases and J dropped 2 bases, with 6 bases sitting between them. Germline-derived CDR1 and CDR2 are SGHAT and FQNNGV. The CDR3 contains 13 residues. The CDR3 bases are TGTGCCAGCACCAGTACTGGGGCCAACGTCCTGACTTTC. Translated, it gives CASTSTGANVLTF. Variable domain in full (rest from reference TRBV11-2 and TRBJ2-6): EAGVAQSPRYKIIEKRQSVAFWCNPISGHATLYWYQQILGQGPKLLIQFQNNGVVDDSQLPKDRFSAERLKGVDSTLKIQPAKLEDSAVYLCASTSTGANVLTFGAGSRLTVL.

In its sample, this clone was seen a few times. The chain uses TRBV9 and TRBJ2-5; TRBD2 matches 7 bases. Germline V CDR1 and CDR2: SGDLS, YYNGEE. The CDR3 sequence is 16 residues long. Trimming took 1 base from V and 5 from J; bases not matched to a gene: 11. CDR3 sequence reads: CASSVRGEGIGETQYF. CDR3 DNA: TGTGCCAGCAGCGTAAGAGGGGAGGGGATTGGGGAGACCCAGTACTTC. Using reference TRBV9 and TRBJ2-5 for the parts outside the CDR3, the full variable domain is DSGVTQTPKHLITATGQRVTLRCSPRSGDLSVYWYQQSLDQGLQFLIQYYNGEERAKGNILERFSAQQFPDLHSELNLSSLELGDSALYFCASSVRGEGIGETQYFGPGTRLLVL.